The rows below give T cell receptor beta chains drawn from one sample of a study of tumor-infiltrating lymphocytes in primary liver carcinoma. TCRdb redid the calling of the multiplex PCR reads with MiXCR, one entry per CDR3 protein. This table has approximately 92,000 distinct CDR3 sequences, 65% to 70% appearing once. Specimen: tumor-adjacent normal liver tissue. Receptor source: a man aged 40-49 years with primary liver carcinoma and hepatitis B virus infection. Each CDR3 is given with its conserved first and last residue. D genes are given only for firm matches. Expanded clones are given a class, and other clones once, few, many or no size at all.

v_gene,d_gene,abundance,j_gene,CDR3aa,CDR3nt
TRBV7-9,.,.,TRBJ1-1,CASRLAGKTEAFF,TGTGCCAGCAGATTAGCGGGTAAGACTGAAGCTTTCTTT
TRBV28,TRBD1,.,TRBJ2-7,CASNLGPGTGLGAYEQYF,TGTGCCAGCAACTTGGGTCCAGGGACAGGGCTAGGAGCCTACGAGCAGTACTTC
TRBV11-2,.,.,TRBJ2-7,CASSLVLGARGGQYF,TGTGCCAGCAGCTTAGTTCTGGGGGCGAGGGGAGGGCAGTACTTC
TRBV7-3,.,.,TRBJ2-2,CASSVNLLGELFF,TGTGCCAGCAGCGTCAACCTTTTGGGGGAGCTGTTTTTC
TRBV11-2,.,.,TRBJ2-7,CASSSQQLYEQYF,TGTGCCAGCAGTAGCCAACAGCTCTACGAGCAGTACTTC
TRBV10-3,TRBD2,many,TRBJ2-1,CAISDSREVDNEQFF,TGTGCCATCAGTGACTCGCGGGAGGTTGACAATGAGCAGTTCTTC
TRBV5-4,.,.,TRBJ2-3,CASSLEPATYTDTQYF,TGTGCCAGCAGCTTGGAACCAGCGACTTACACAGATACGCAGTATTTT
TRBV4-1,.,.,TRBJ2-1,CAISQVTSSSGEQFF,TGCGCCATCAGCCAAGTTACTAGCAGTTCAGGGGAGCAGTTCTTC
TRBV28,TRBD1,.,TRBJ2-7,CVSTLTGGPYEQYF,TGTGTCAGCACCTTGACAGGGGGCCCCTACGAGCAGTACTTC
TRBV11-2,.,.,TRBJ2-1,CASNQISMYNEQFF,TGTGCCAGCAACCAGATTAGCATGTACAATGAGCAGTTCTTC
TRBV6-5,TRBD2,many,TRBJ2-1,CASSYGGRAFEQFF,TGTGCCAGCAGTTACGGCGGGAGGGCATTTGAGCAGTTCTTC
TRBV29-1,.,.,TRBJ2-2,CSVERGEGGTGELFF,TGCAGCGTTGAACGGGGGGAGGGGGGCACCGGGGAGCTGTTTTTT
TRBV6-5,TRBD1,many,TRBJ1-1,CASSYRDRSDEAFF,TGTGCCAGCAGTTACCGGGACAGGTCCGATGAAGCTTTCTTT
TRBV30,TRBD2,many,TRBJ2-1,CAWSREGAEFF,TGTGCCTGGAGTAGGGAGGGAGCGGAGTTCTTC
TRBV30,.,.,TRBJ2-5,CAWGAGETKYF,TGTGCCTGGGGTGCAGGGGAGACCAAGTACTTC
TRBV11-2,.,.,TRBJ2-1,CASSRRGLQKQFF,TGTGCCAGCAGCCGACGCGGCTTGCAGAAGCAGTTCTTC
TRBV7-8,TRBD2,.,TRBJ2-7,CVSSLFRGGTRGSEQYF,TGTGTCAGCAGCTTATTTCGGGGGGGGACTAGGGGAAGCGAGCAGTACTTC
TRBV11-2,TRBD2,.,TRBJ2-1,CASSHLAGVGIRTSNEQFF,TGTGCCAGTAGCCATTTAGCGGGAGTAGGGATTCGCACGAGCAATGAGCAGTTCTTC
TRBV4-2,TRBD1,.,TRBJ2-2,CAGSEDRGANTGELFF,TGTGCCGGCAGTGAGGACAGGGGCGCCAACACCGGGGAGCTGTTTTTT
TRBV6-2/TRBV6-3,.,many,TRBJ2-6,CASSYYTGGANVLTF,TGTGCCAGCAGTTATTATACTGGGGGGGCCAACGTCCTGACTTTC
TRBV4-2,.,.,TRBJ2-2,CASGPAKNIGELFF,TGTGCCAGCGGCCCGGCAAAGAACATCGGGGAGCTGTTTTTT
TRBV4-2,TRBD2,.,TRBJ2-1,CASSQAGTSVYDEQSF,TGTGCCAGCAGCCAGGCGGGGACTAGCGTCTACGATGAGCAGTCCTTC
TRBV7-8,.,.,TRBJ1-5,CASSLSPPGVGQPQHF,TGTGCCAGCAGCTTATCCCCTCCAGGGGTCGGTCAGCCCCAACATTTT
TRBV4-2,TRBD2,.,TRBJ2-3,CASSQGGGAGTSGSLDTQYF,TGTGCCAGCAGTCAAGGAGGGGGGGCCGGGACTAGCGGGAGTTTAGATACGCAGTATTTT